What follows are 4 T cell receptor beta chains derived from one specimen sequenced in a study of T cell clonality in common variable immunodeficiency. These TCRs are of unknown antigen specificity. Findings and limits, study-wide: Common variable immunodeficiency TCR beta sequences reportedly had fewer deletions and N-nucleotide insertions.

Some clones are missing from TCRdb's copy, which holds only in-frame ones; the method was immunoSEQ multiplex PCR. Listed for the sample are 25,000 or so clones, none seen a single time. Sequenced input: peripheral blood mononuclear cells. These TCRs come from a human donor with common variable immunodeficiency.

The table lists this clone with many counts. The CDR3 region is CASNGTSGRVYEQYF. CDR3 bases read: TGTGCCAGCAACGGGACTAGCGGGAGAGTTTACGAG. The chain employs TRBV7-2 and TRBJ2-7; 14 nucleotides line up with TRBD2. The missing CDR3 end, 3 residues past where the read stops, is filled in from the germline J gene. Germline V gene sequence: CDR1 SGHTA, CDR2 FQGNSA. This CDR3 contains 15 residues. Trimming took 7 bases from V and 4 from J; bases not matched to a gene: 6.

This clone was seen more than once but under ten times. The read ends 3 residues before the CDR3 terminus; that terminus is restored from the germline J gene. The rearrangement links TRBV29-1 to TRBJ2-7; 10 bases are shared with TRBD1. This CDR3 comprises 13 residues. Looked up from germline, CDR1 is SQVTM and CDR2 is ANQGSEA. The V segment lost 4 bases and the J segment 6 bases; nucleotides outside the gene matches: 6. Incomplete CDR3 DNA: TGCAGCGTTGTTGGGACAGGGGTATTCGAG. It yields the protein CSVVGTGVFE. The full CDR3 protein reads CSVVGTGVFEQYF.

This clone was detected a few times. The sequenced fragment ends 3 residues before the CDR3 boundary, so the rest is inferred from the germline J gene. The chain couples TRBV11-2 to TRBJ2-5, with D maybe TRBD1 (6 bases). The CDR3 covers 13 residues. Germline CDR1 and CDR2: SGHAT and FQNNGV. Trimming took off 3 bases at V and 5 bases at J, with 10 bases between the two ends. The sequenced CDR3 bases are TGTGCCAGCAGCTTCAGGGGCGCCGAGACC. The encoded protein is CASSFRGAET. The entire CDR3 protein reads CASSFRGAETQYF.

About this clone itself: Read sequence stops 3 residues before the CDR3 end, and the germline J gene provides the missing end. This chain uses TRBV19 with TRBJ2-2; 7 bases are shared with TRBD1. This CDR3 comprises 15 residues. Germline trimming cut 9 bases from V and 5 bases from J; bases unmatched to any gene: 12. Germline V lookup: CDR1 LNHDA, CDR2 SQIVND (reference sequence). The sequenced part of the CDR3 DNA is TGTGCCAGCACAGGGGATAATATTTGGACCGGGGAG. It codes for CASTGDNIWTGE. The full CDR3 sequence reads CASTGDNIWTGELFF.